This entry concerns a single TCR beta chain. Its antigen is currently unknown. This record belongs to a study of identifying expanded T cells in peripheral blood. Sequencing was performed with immunoSEQ multiplex PCR; in TCRdb, only in-frame clones are kept and a portion is missing. The table has approximately 83,000 clones, around 83% seen once. Trimming took 4 bases from V and 8 from J, leaving 12 bases between them. CDR3 length: 13 residues. The V gene's germline CDR1 is MGHDK and CDR2 SYGVNS. During the collection period, no donor immune events like infections were recorded. Study conclusions and caveats: About 1.2 clones differed between technical replicates, versus approximately 17 and 20 over time. Variance in clone template counts between roughly 2-week samples significantly increased with total template count across all healthy donors.

The receptor comes from a person between 18 and 75 years old in good health. The V and J genes are TRBV25-1 and TRBJ1-3; TRBD1 might be the D (6 bases). Sequencing was done on a sample of blood. The CDR3 loop is CASSGTVGHTIYF. In DNA form, the CDR3 reads TGTGCCAGCAGTGGGACAGTAGGGCACACCATATATTTT.